This T cell receptor beta chain was identified in a study of PD-1 blockade in classical Hodgkin lymphoma. Study background: With a 2-week interval, patients received intravenous nivolumab at 3 mg/kg.

The V end was cut by 0 bases, the J end by 0 bases, with 7 bases between. Germline loops: CDR1 SGHNT, CDR2 YYREEE (reference sequence). This CDR3 spans 15 amino acids. Notes on the study in general: Unlike CD8+ TCR diversity, which did not rise significantly by C4D1, CD4+ TCR diversity did. Newly diagnosed patients were said to have less baseline TCR diversity than healthy donors did. Complete responders' baseline diversity resembled that of newly diagnosed patients.

Clones were sequenced by immunoSEQ multiplex PCR, and TCRdb holds only the in-frame ones, with some missing. The repertoire holds 35,000 or so clones, 76% seen once, with approximately 15% in the top ten. Every one of the patients relapsed after autologous stem cell transplantation (brentuximab vedotin exposure was variable). About this clone: The antigen remains unidentified.

Sequenced here: peripheral blood mononuclear cells (PBMCs), sampled before the second cycle of nivolumab. The receptor was derived from a human donor with classical Hodgkin lymphoma. This sequence joins TRBV5-4 and TRBJ1-3, with a possible D match to TRBD1 (5 bases). In DNA form, the CDR3 reads TGTGCCAGCAGCTTGGATGGGGGCTCTGGAAACACCATATATTTT. It encodes CASSLDGGSGNTIYF.